The 11 T cell receptor beta chains below come from one sample, sequenced in a study of OX40 agonist ivuxolimab in advanced cancers. The table came from immunoSEQ multiplex PCR; TCRdb's copy has only in-frame clones and leaves some out. The data show about 84,000 clones, roughly 89% seen once. Sequencing was performed on CD4+ or CD8+ T cells sorted from blood, taken in a trial of the OX40 agonist ivuxolimab. Receptors originate from an adult with an advanced solid tumor such as melanoma, head and neck, liver or kidney cancer.

The rearrangement links TRBV10-3 to TRBJ2-7; tentatively, D is TRBD1 (6 bases). CDR3 length: 14 residues. CDR1 and CDR2 (germline): ENHRY, SYGVKD. With 4 bases removed from V and 5 bases from J, the gap between germline ends came to 15 bases. The CDR3 loop reads CAISVKAGADEQYF. In DNA, the CDR3 is TGTGCCATCAGTGTTAAAGCAGGGGCGGACGAGCAGTACTTC.

This CDR3 is CASSLVAGKETQYF. The CDR3 DNA is TGCGCCAGCAGCTTGGTGGCGGGAAAGGAGACCCAGTACTTC. This rearrangement joins TRBV5-1 to TRBJ2-5; possibly TRBD2 for D (6 bases). The CDR3 consists of 14 residues. Germline assignment: CDR1 SGHRS and CDR2 YFSETQ. V lost 0 bases and J 5 bases, leaving 11 bases between the germline ends.

The chain has TRBV27 and TRBJ2-5, with D uncertain. The J call may be faulty, since TRBJ2-7 better matches the DNA end. Germline V gene lookup returns CDR1 MNHEY and CDR2 SMNVEV (reference sequence). This CDR3 comprises 13 residues. The CDR3 sequence: CASSLFNDNEQYF. The CDR3 coding sequence is TGTGCCAGCAGTTTATTCAACGACAACGAGCAGTACTTC.

This clone was detected only once. The chain carries TRBV13 and TRBJ2-7; D tentatively fits TRBD1 or TRBD2 (5 bases each). Trimming cost V 5 bases and J 0 bases, with 14 bases left between them. CDR3 length: 15 residues. CDR1 is PRHDT, CDR2 FYEKMQ, per germline (reference sequence). CDR3 DNA: TGTGCCAGCAGCCCCCGGGACGGATTCTCCTACGAGCAGTACTTC. It yields the protein CASSPRDGFSYEQYF.

The chain has TRBV7-8 and TRBJ1-1; D not certain. The germline V gene has CDR1 SGHVS and CDR2 FQNEAQ. This CDR3 contains 13 residues. V dropped 3 bases and J dropped 1 base, with 6 bases sitting between them. In DNA form, the CDR3 reads TGTGCCAGCAGCTTTGCTGAGAACACTGAAGCTTTCTTT. Translation gives CASSFAENTEAFF. Variable domain in full (rest from reference TRBV7-8 and TRBJ1-1): GAGVSQSPRYKVAKRGQDVALRCDPISGHVSLFWYQQALGQGPEFLTYFQNEAQLDKSGLPSDRFFAERPEGSVSTLKIQRTQQEDSAVYLCASSFAENTEAFFGQGTRLTVV.

This clone showed up just once. V gene TRBV30 combines with J gene TRBJ1-6; possible D gene TRBD1, 6 bases. The CDR3 contains 14 residues. Trimming pared 2 bases from V and 7 bases from J, leaving 12 bases between. Germline values: CDR1 GTSNPN, CDR2 SVGIG (reference sequence). The CDR3 spells CAWSTGQSNSPLHF. CDR3 in DNA: TGTGCCTGGAGTACCGGACAGTCAAATTCACCCCTCCACTTT.

The rearrangement joins TRBV7-2 to TRBJ1-2, with TRBD1 as a possible D gene (6 bases). This CDR3 region has 14 residues. Germline V lookup: CDR1 SGHTA, CDR2 FQGNSA. Trimming took 1 base from V and 5 from J, leaving 11 bases between them. For the CDR3, the DNA is TGTGCCAGCAGCTTAGGGGGGACACGTTATGGCTACACCTTC. This gives the protein CASSLGGTRYGYTF.

The chain couples TRBV2 to TRBJ2-2, with D tentatively TRBD2 (6 bases). Between the trimmed V and J ends, which lost 8 bases and 0 bases, there was a span of 10 bases. The CDR3 has 14 residues. Looked up from germline, CDR1 is SNHLY and CDR2 is FYNNEI. The CDR3 protein is CASRDSPNTGELFF. The CDR3 nucleotides read TGTGCCAGCCGGGACTCCCCGAACACCGGGGAGCTGTTTTTT.

This clone was seen a single time. J is TRBJ2-2 and V is TRBV5-1, with 14 bases matching TRBD2. The CDR3 is 17 residues long. In germline, CDR1 is SGHRS, CDR2 YFSETQ. J gave up 4 bases and V 3 bases, and 5 bases lay outside the gene matches. The CDR3 region has the DNA TGCGCCAGCAGCTCCGGGACTAGCGGGAGCTCCACCGGGGAGCTGTTTTTT. It specifies CASSSGTSGSSTGELFF.

The V and J genes are TRBV5-1 and TRBJ2-2; 10 bases agree with TRBD2. J lost 4 bases, V lost 7 bases, and 13 bases had no gene match. This CDR3 has 17 amino acids. The germline CDR1 and CDR2 sequences are SGHRS and YFSETQ. This chain's CDR3 is CASSWPAGGLSTGELFF. The CDR3 region has the DNA TGCGCCAGCTCCTGGCCAGCGGGGGGGCTCAGCACCGGGGAGCTGTTTTTT.

The rearrangement uses TRBV2 and TRBJ1-2, with D uncertain. Trimming stripped 6 bases from V and 4 bases from J, with 12 bases between. CDR3 length: 13 amino acids. From germline, CDR1 is SNHLY and CDR2 FYNNEI. The CDR3 nucleotides read TGTGCCAGCAGCGCCGACCTAGCCTATGGCTACACCTTC. Translated, it gives CASSADLAYGYTF.